The 20 T cell receptor beta chains below come from one sample, sequenced in a study of blood T cell repertoires in COVID-19 (dated by TCRdb to the early 2020s). Preparation of the library involved the immunoSEQ multiplex PCR assay. What TCRdb holds here is the immuneACCESS table cut down to in-frame rearrangements. Part of the clones is not present; checked against another copy, under half of the missing clones reflect an unresolved V gene, and the others are unexplained. The sample table holds 200,000 to 300,000 clones, of which under 85% were seen once. The ten largest make up 5.5% of the sample. Sequencing was performed on peripheral blood. These receptors were collected from a human donor in a cohort sampled during active COVID-19.

This rearrangement joins TRBV5-1 to TRBJ2-1, with D perhaps TRBD2 (5 bases). V was shortened by 0 bases and J by 6 bases, with 7 bases between the two germline ends. Germline CDR1 is SGHRS and CDR2 is YFSETQ. The CDR3 has 13 amino acids. The CDR3 DNA follows: TGCGCCAGCAGCTTGGGACTACCCAATGAGCAGTTCTTC. It yields the protein CASSLGLPNEQFF.

The V call is TRBV5-1, the J call TRBJ1-2, with D possibly being TRBD1 (6 bases). CDR1 and CDR2 (germline): SGHRS, YFSETQ. The CDR3 extends over 12 amino acids. Trimming removed 4 bases at V and 8 bases at J, with 12 bases between. CDR3 region: CASSSYRDGYTF. The CDR3 DNA is TGCGCCAGCAGCAGCTACAGGGACGGCTACACCTTC. The full variable domain, in which reference TRBV5-1 and TRBJ1-2 provide the parts outside the CDR3, is KAGVTQTPRYLIKTRGQQVTLSCSPISGHRSVSWYQQTPGQGLQFLFEYFSETQRNKGNFPGRFSGRQFSNSRSEMNVSTLELGDSALYLCASSSYRDGYTFGSGTRLTVV.

The V gene is TRBV30, the J gene TRBJ2-1; 9 bases match TRBD1. Trimming took 6 bases from V and 9 from J; bases not matched to a gene: 15. CDR1 is GTSNPN and CDR2 is SVGIG in the germline V gene (reference sequence). The CDR3 covers 15 residues. The CDR3 reads CACQIPGQGNVEQFF. The CDR3 DNA reads as TGTGCCTGCCAAATTCCGGGACAGGGAAATGTTGAGCAGTTCTTC. Together with reference TRBV30 and TRBJ2-1, the CDR3 gives the full variable domain: SQTIHQWPATLVQPVGSPLSLECTVEGTSNPNLYWYRQAAGRGLQLLFYSVGIGQISSEVPQNLSASRPQDRQFILSSKKLLLSDSGFYLCACQIPGQGNVEQFFGPGTRLTVL.

This chain joins TRBV7-2 and TRBJ1-2; possible D gene TRBD1, 6 bases. V shed 5 bases and J shed 2 bases, with 9 bases lying between them. This CDR3 region has 13 residues. Germline V gene lookup returns CDR1 SGHTA and CDR2 FQGNSA. The CDR3 DNA reads TGTGCCAGCAGCAAGGACAGCAACTATGGCTACACCTTC. Its protein is CASSKDSNYGYTF.

This clone appeared once. The rearrangement links TRBV7-2 to TRBJ2-7; D remains ambiguous. Germline CDR1 reads SGHTA; CDR2 reads FQGNSA. Trimming pared 6 bases from V and 3 bases from J, leaving 18 bases between. There are 15 residues in the CDR3. The CDR3 loop reads CASSPSQSSHYEQYF. The CDR3 DNA reads as TGTGCCAGCAGTCCGAGTCAATCTTCCCACTACGAGCAGTACTTC.

CDR3 amino acids: CASSGQGIMNTEAFF. The CDR3 DNA reads TGTGCCAGCTCCGGACAGGGGATTATGAACACTGAAGCTTTCTTT. V and J are TRBV6-5 and TRBJ1-1; 9 bases map to TRBD1. The CDR3 spans 15 residues. Trimming cost V 8 bases and J 0 bases; bases outside gene matches: 7. In germline, CDR1 is MNHEY, CDR2 SVGAGI.

Only one count was recorded for this clone. This chain connects TRBV6-5 to TRBJ2-3, with D unresolved. The V gene lost 7 bases and the J gene lost 4 bases, with 9 bases spanning the gap. The CDR3 extends over 12 amino acids. Germline V gene data show CDR1 as MNHEY and CDR2 as SVGAGI. The CDR3 DNA reads as TGTGCCAGCACCTACGGTTCAGATACGCAGTATTTT. It codes for CASTYGSDTQYF.

The chain joins TRBV19 to TRBJ1-1; TRBD1 matches 9 bases. V lost 5 bases to trimming and J lost 4 bases; unmatched junction nucleotides: 8. The germline gives CDR1 LNHDA, CDR2 SQIVND (reference sequence). The CDR3 consists of 15 residues. The DNA for the CDR3 is TGTGCCAGTAGTCAAAGCGGACAGGGGACCACTGAAGCTTTCTTT. It encodes CASSQSGQGTTEAFF.

This clone was recorded once. V gene TRBV5-1 combines with J gene TRBJ2-5; 12 nucleotides align to TRBD2. Per germline, CDR1 SGHRS and CDR2 YFSETQ. The CDR3 totals 16 residues. Trimming cost V 2 bases and J 4 bases; bases outside gene matches: 6. The CDR3 reads CASSLRLAGDRETQYF. The DNA for the CDR3 is TGCGCCAGCAGCTTAAGACTAGCGGGAGATAGAGAGACCCAGTACTTC.

V and J are TRBV5-6 and TRBJ1-1; D perhaps matches TRBD1 (6 bases). The CDR3 consists of 14 residues. Germline CDR1 and CDR2: SGHDT and YYEEEE. V gave up 4 bases and J gave up 12 bases, with 22 bases separating them. The CDR3 DNA follows: TGTGCCAGCAGCACCGGGACACTGAATAGCAGGTCTTTCTTT. It yields the protein CASSTGTLNSRSFF. The entire variable domain, with the rest obtained from reference TRBV5-6 and TRBJ1-1, is as follows: DAGVTQSPTHLIKTRGQQVTLRCSPKSGHDTVSWYQQALGQGPQFIFQYYEEEERQRGNFPDRFSGHQFPNYSSELNVNALLLGDSALYLCASSTGTLNSRSFFGQGTRLTVV.

V usage is TRBV10-3 and J usage is TRBJ1-4; possibly TRBD1 for D (5 bases). The CDR3 extends over 13 amino acids. V lost 3 bases to trimming and J lost 8 bases, with 10 bases between them. CDR1 ENHRY and CDR2 SYGVKD come from the germline V gene. CDR3 in DNA: TGTGCCATCAGTGACCAGGGCGGAGAAAAACTGTTTTTT. Translating gives CAISDQGGEKLFF.

V gene TRBV13 combines with J gene TRBJ2-3; 7 bases are shared with TRBD2. V shed 3 bases and J 9 bases; nucleotides not matched to a gene: 12. The germline V gene encodes CDR1 PRHDT and CDR2 FYEKMQ (reference sequence). The length of the CDR3 is 15 residues. The CDR3, as DNA: TGTGCCAGCAGCTTCAGCGGGGCAAACCTCGGAACGCAGTATTTT. This sequence encodes CASSFSGANLGTQYF.

V and J are TRBV18 and TRBJ2-1; TRBD1 agrees at 11 bases. Per germline, CDR1 KGHSH and CDR2 LQKENI. This CDR3 comprises 16 residues. V lost 5 bases and J lost 0; bases outside the gene matches: 3. The CDR3 nucleotides are TGTGCCAGCTCAGGGACAGGGGGAAGCTCCTACAATGAGCAGTTCTTC. This encodes CASSGTGGSSYNEQFF.

This clone was seen just once. The V gene is TRBV19, the J gene TRBJ2-1; TRBD2 agrees at 8 bases. The V and J ends lost 3 bases and 4 bases, in that order; junction bases with no gene match: 2. This CDR3 spans 14 amino acids. The germline gives CDR1 LNHDA, CDR2 SQIVND (reference sequence). CDR3: CASSMGLEYNEQFF. The DNA of the CDR3 is TGTGCCAGTAGTATGGGACTAGAGTACAATGAGCAGTTCTTC.

J is TRBJ2-7 and V is TRBV5-4; either TRBD1 or TRBD2 may fit D (6 bases each). The germline V gene encodes CDR1 SGHNT and CDR2 YYREEE (reference sequence). The ends were cut back, 4 bases at V and 4 bases at J, with 15 bases in the middle. This CDR3 contains 14 residues. The CDR3 protein is CASSLGLTGYEQYF. The CDR3 region has the DNA TGTGCCAGCAGCCTGGGACTGACAGGTTACGAGCAGTACTTC.

The CDR3 loop is CASTLGQIENTEAFF. The CDR3, as DNA: TGTGCCAGCACCCTGGGACAGATCGAGAACACTGAAGCTTTCTTT. The V and J genes are TRBV11-2 and TRBJ1-1; 7 bases match TRBD1. CDR3 length: 15 amino acids. The germline V gene encodes CDR1 SGHAT and CDR2 FQNNGV. V shed 7 bases and J 1 base; nucleotides not matched to a gene: 9.

The rearrangement joins TRBV10-2 to TRBJ2-3, with D possibly matching TRBD2 (5 bases). Germline values: CDR1 WSHSY, CDR2 SAAADI. This CDR3 region has 16 residues. Trimming removed 0 bases at V and 5 bases at J, with 15 bases between. The CDR3 DNA reads TGCGCCAGCAGTGAGTCGAGTAAAGGGAGAGGAGATACGCAGTATTTT. This sequence encodes CASSESSKGRGDTQYF.

The rearrangement joins TRBV19 to TRBJ1-5; D ambiguous. Trimming pared 5 bases from V and 4 bases from J, leaving 12 bases between. The germline V gene has CDR1 LNHDA and CDR2 SQIVND (reference sequence). The length of the CDR3 is 14 residues. The CDR3 loop is CASSPPPGNQPQHF. The CDR3 DNA sequence: TGTGCCAGTAGTCCCCCTCCGGGGAATCAGCCCCAGCATTTT.

In DNA form, the CDR3 reads TGTGCCAGCAGCTTAGGGCTAGCGGGAGTGGCTGGAAATGAGCAGTTCTTC. This gives the protein CASSLGLAGVAGNEQFF. The V and J genes are TRBV11-2 and TRBJ2-1, with TRBD2 identical over 10 bases. Germline CDR1 and CDR2: SGHAT and FQNNGV. V shed 1 base and J 7 bases; nucleotides not matched to a gene: 10. This CDR3 spans 17 amino acids. Based on the CDR3 plus reference TRBV11-2 and TRBJ2-1, the full variable domain is EAGVAQSPRYKIIEKRQSVAFWCNPISGHATLYWYQQILGQGPKLLIQFQNNGVVDDSQLPKDRFSAERLKGVDSTLKIQPAKLEDSAVYLCASSLGLAGVAGNEQFFGPGTRLTVL.

CDR3 amino acids: CATSDSWEGYGYTF. The CDR3 DNA sequence: TGTGCCACCAGTGATTCATGGGAGGGCTATGGCTACACCTTC. The rearrangement links TRBV24-1 to TRBJ1-2; D is undetermined. Germline lookup yields CDR1 KGHDR and CDR2 SFDVKD. V was trimmed by 2 bases and J by 4 bases, leaving 10 bases between them. This CDR3 spans 14 amino acids.